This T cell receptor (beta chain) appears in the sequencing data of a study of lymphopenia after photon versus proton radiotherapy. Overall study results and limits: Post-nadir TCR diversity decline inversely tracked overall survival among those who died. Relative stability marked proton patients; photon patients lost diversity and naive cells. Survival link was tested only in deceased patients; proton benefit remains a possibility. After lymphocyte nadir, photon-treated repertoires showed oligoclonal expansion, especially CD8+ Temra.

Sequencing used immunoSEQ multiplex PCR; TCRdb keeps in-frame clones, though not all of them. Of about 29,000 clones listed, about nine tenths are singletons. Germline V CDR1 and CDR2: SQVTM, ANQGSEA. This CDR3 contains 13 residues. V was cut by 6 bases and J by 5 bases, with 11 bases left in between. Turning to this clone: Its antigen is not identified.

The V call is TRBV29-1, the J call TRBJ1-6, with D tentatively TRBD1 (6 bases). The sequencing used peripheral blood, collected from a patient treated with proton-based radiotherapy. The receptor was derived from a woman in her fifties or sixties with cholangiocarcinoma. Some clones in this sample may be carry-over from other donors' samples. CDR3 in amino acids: CSVGDTNNSPLHF. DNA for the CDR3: TGCAGCGTAGGGGACACTAATAATTCACCCCTCCACTTT.